This TCR beta chain was identified during a study of blood T cell repertoires in COVID-19. For the study at large: Donors in the United States, Italy and Spain gave samples during acute or convalescent COVID-19. From T cells, B-cell-depleted T cells, or PBMCs came the material, which was cDNA or gDNA.

TCRdb keeps only in-frame clones here, not all; method: immunoSEQ multiplex PCR. The sample has approximately 120,000 clones, approximately 80% seen once. The receptor was derived from a man aged 40-49 years with active or convalescent COVID-19. Input material: peripheral blood.

CDR3 residues: CASSLTGDQPQHF. CDR3 coding DNA: TGTGCCAGCAGTCTTACAGGGGATCAGCCCCAGCATTTT. V and J are TRBV6-5 and TRBJ1-5; 7 bases line up with TRBD1. V lost 5 bases to trimming and J lost 5 bases; unmatched junction nucleotides: 3. This CDR3 spans 13 amino acids. The germline gives CDR1 MNHEY, CDR2 SVGAGI.